These 32 T cell receptor beta chains came from one sample sequenced in a study of T cell changes during pregnancy in multiple sclerosis. The data were produced by immunoSEQ multiplex PCR, yet TCRdb's version contains in-frame clones alone and is incomplete. The data show roughly 62,000 clones, around 89% seen once. Sequencing was performed on peripheral blood, taken in the first trimester of pregnancy. Every receptor here comes from a female donor with multiple sclerosis, enrolled in a pregnancy study.

This sequence joins TRBV5-1 and TRBJ1-2, with D tentatively TRBD1 (6 bases). The CDR3 runs to 15 residues. V was cut by 1 base and J by 4 bases, with 14 bases left in between. In germline, CDR1 is SGHRS, CDR2 YFSETQ. CDR3 sequence reads: CASSLTGTPTYGYTF. As DNA, the CDR3 is TGCGCCAGCAGCTTGACCGGGACACCTACCTATGGCTACACCTTC.

V is TRBV6-1 and J is TRBJ2-2; D perhaps matches TRBD2 (6 bases). V lost 4 bases and J lost 3, with 18 bases in between. The CDR3 has 17 residues. The germline V gene has CDR1 MNHNS and CDR2 SASEGT. The chain's CDR3 is CASSGPGTQSDTGELFF. The CDR3 bases are TGTGCCAGCAGTGGGCCCGGGACTCAAAGTGACACCGGGGAGCTGTTTTTT.

The chain carries TRBV11-2 and TRBJ2-3; D is perhaps TRBD2 (5 bases). Germline loops: CDR1 SGHAT, CDR2 FQNNGV. The CDR3 totals 16 residues. V lost 5 bases, J lost 5 bases, and 20 bases lay in between. CDR3 amino acids: CASSPRVDSRGDTQYF. The CDR3 coding sequence is TGTGCCAGCAGCCCAAGGGTTGACTCCCGGGGAGATACGCAGTATTTT.

V is TRBV6-1 and J is TRBJ1-5, with TRBD1 matching 7 bases. The CDR3 has 15 amino acids. V was pared by 5 bases and J by 4 bases, with 8 bases of the junction left unmatched. Per germline, CDR1 MNHNS and CDR2 SASEGT. The CDR3 sequence: CASSRDSWGNQPQHF. The CDR3 DNA is TGTGCCAGCAGTAGGGACAGTTGGGGGAATCAGCCCCAGCATTTT.

In this sample, this clone turned up a few times. The chain carries TRBV6-5 and TRBJ1-1; weak D call: TRBD1 (6 bases). Germline V gene sequence: CDR1 MNHEY, CDR2 SVGAGI. Trimming removed 6 bases at V and 1 base at J, with 9 bases between. The CDR3 totals 13 residues. Here the CDR3 reads CASSLQGNTEAFF. CDR3 bases: TGTGCCAGCAGCCTACAGGGGAACACTGAAGCTTTCTTT.

This rearrangement joins TRBV28 to TRBJ1-3, with D uncertain. Looked up from germline, CDR1 is MDHEN and CDR2 is SYDVKM. Trimming pared 5 bases from V and 1 base from J, leaving 6 bases between. The length of the CDR3 is 13 residues. The CDR3 loop reads CASSPVSGNTIYF. CDR3 coding DNA: TGTGCCAGCAGTCCAGTTTCTGGAAACACCATATATTTT.

The chain recombines TRBV7-2 with TRBJ2-3; TRBD1 aligns across 8 bases. Losses at the gene ends were 4 bases for V and 7 bases for J; bases not matched to a gene: 4. The CDR3 is made up of 13 amino acids. The germline CDR1 and CDR2 sequences are SGHTA and FQGNSA. As DNA, the CDR3 is TGTGCCAGCAGCTCTGACAGGGGAAATACGCAGTATTTT. Its protein product is CASSSDRGNTQYF.

J is TRBJ2-5 and V is TRBV6-5; D possibly corresponds to TRBD2 (5 bases). Trimming stripped 5 bases from V and 3 bases from J, with 10 bases between. The length of the CDR3 is 13 residues. Germline lookup yields CDR1 MNHEY and CDR2 SVGAGI. DNA of the CDR3: TGTGCCAGCAGTCAAGGACTTAAAGAGACCCAGTACTTC. It yields the protein CASSQGLKETQYF.

The rearrangement uses TRBV2 and TRBJ1-5; D is possibly TRBD1 (5 bases). Germline lookup yields CDR1 SNHLY and CDR2 FYNNEI. Trimming cost V 7 bases and J 2 bases, with 9 bases left between them. CDR3 size: 13 residues. The CDR3 bases are TGTGCCAGCAATCGGGGGGGCAATCAGCCCCAGCATTTT. This gives the protein CASNRGGNQPQHF.

V usage is TRBV5-6 and J usage is TRBJ2-3; D is ambiguous. The CDR3 extends over 13 amino acids. V lost 2 bases and J lost 5, with 9 bases in between. CDR1 is SGHDT and CDR2 is YYEEEE in the germline V gene. DNA of the CDR3: TGTGCCAGCAGCTTTTCCTACTTAGATACGCAGTATTTT. This sequence encodes CASSFSYLDTQYF.

The V and J genes are TRBV30 and TRBJ2-1; 8 nucleotides agree with TRBD2. There are 14 residues in the CDR3. The V segment lost 8 bases and the J segment 3 bases; nucleotides outside the gene matches: 9. Germline assignment: CDR1 GTSNPN and CDR2 SVGIG (reference sequence). The chain's CDR3 is CATGASGFYNEQFF. The CDR3 DNA reads TGTGCCACCGGGGCTAGCGGGTTCTACAATGAGCAGTTCTTC.

This clone has only one observation. V usage is TRBV29-1 and J usage is TRBJ2-1, with D uncertain. CDR3 size: 11 residues. V lost 5 bases and J 5 bases, leaving 7 bases between the germline ends. Germline CDR1 SQVTM, CDR2 ANQGSEA. The CDR3 is CSVRRDNEQFF. The CDR3 DNA sequence: TGCAGCGTTCGTCGGGACAATGAGCAGTTCTTC.

The chain is built from TRBV14 and TRBJ1-2, with 11 bases lining up with TRBD1. Germline CDR1 SGHDN, CDR2 FVKESK. V shed 4 bases, J shed 6 bases, and the junction held 4 bases outside the gene matches. The CDR3 consists of 14 residues. CDR3: CASSRGTGGNGYTF. As DNA, the CDR3 is TGTGCCAGCAGCCGCGGGACAGGGGGTAATGGCTACACCTTC.

The chain combines TRBV7-2 with TRBJ2-7, with a weak D call TRBD2 (6 bases). Germline loops: CDR1 SGHTA, CDR2 FQGNSA. The CDR3 extends over 16 amino acids. V lost 1 base and J 2 bases, leaving 15 bases between the germline ends. CDR3 residues: CASSLELSGGTYEQYF. In DNA, the CDR3 is TGTGCCAGCAGCTTAGAATTATCTGGCGGGACCTACGAGCAGTACTTC.

This clone was seen only once. J is TRBJ1-2 and V is TRBV7-8, with D maybe TRBD1 (6 bases). This CDR3 has 17 amino acids. The V and J ends lost 5 bases and 4 bases respectively, with 23 bases between them. The germline gives CDR1 SGHVS, CDR2 FQNEAQ. Written as DNA, the CDR3 is TGTGCCAGCAGCCCTGGGGCTCTGGGGGGGCACGCCTATGGCTACACCTTC. Protein sequence: CASSPGALGGHAYGYTF.

This sequence joins TRBV7-9 and TRBJ1-2, with unresolved D. CDR3 length: 14 residues. Trimming shortened V by 6 bases and J by 3 bases, and 14 bases separated the two germline ends. The V gene's germline CDR1 is SEHNR and CDR2 FQNEAQ (reference sequence). The CDR3 loop reads CASSLHLSDYGYTF. CDR3 nucleotide sequence: TGTGCCAGCAGTCTCCACCTTTCGGACTATGGCTACACCTTC.

The chain is built from TRBV6-5 and TRBJ2-7; 11 positions agree with TRBD2. J lost 4 bases, V lost 6 bases, and 5 bases had no gene match. The germline gives CDR1 MNHEY, CDR2 SVGAGI. CDR3 size: 14 residues. For the CDR3, the DNA is TGTGCCAGCAGGGCGACTAGCGGGGCTTACGAGCAGTACTTC. This codes for CASRATSGAYEQYF.

This chain connects TRBV21-1 to TRBJ2-1; TRBD2 is the table's D call and was not checked against the DNA. TRBV21-1 corresponds to a pseudogene. This CDR3 comprises 12 residues. DNA of the CDR3: TGTGCCAGCAGCAAGGGCGGGGATGAGCAGTTCTTC. Translated: CASSKGGDEQFF.

The V gene is TRBV18, the J gene TRBJ1-2; a possible D gene is TRBD1 (5 bases). Germline V gene lookup returns CDR1 KGHSH and CDR2 LQKENI. CDR3 length: 14 residues. The germline V and J ends were trimmed by 3 bases and 6 bases, with 14 bases remaining between them. CDR3 bases: TGTGCCAGCTCACCGGGGGAGGGGTCTAATGGCTACACCTTC. Residues: CASSPGEGSNGYTF. Full variable domain (remainder filled in from reference TRBV18 and TRBJ1-2): NAGVMQNPRHLVRRRGQEARLRCSPMKGHSHVYWYRQLPEEGLKFMVYLQKENIIDESGMPKERFSAEFPKEGPSILRIQQVVRGDSAAYFCASSPGEGSNGYTFGSGTRLTVV.

The chain joins TRBV5-8 to TRBJ2-7; weak D call: TRBD1 (6 bases). This CDR3 has 14 amino acids. With 1 base removed from V and 4 bases from J, the gap between germline ends came to 12 bases. CDR1 and CDR2 (germline): SGHTS, YDEGEE. The CDR3 here is CASSLRGKGYEQYF. CDR3 coding DNA: TGTGCCAGCAGCTTGAGGGGGAAAGGATACGAGCAGTACTTC.

The chain has TRBV27 and TRBJ1-2; D not certain. V was shortened by 3 bases and J by 5 bases, with 16 bases between the two germline ends. This CDR3 region has 15 residues. CDR1 MNHEY and CDR2 SMNVEV come from the germline V gene (reference sequence). The DNA of the CDR3 is TGTGCCAGCAGTTTTCGGTTTGGGTCCGGGTATGGCTACACCTTC. It codes for CASSFRFGSGYGYTF.

The chain couples TRBV2 to TRBJ2-6; perhaps TRBD2 as D (5 bases). Per germline, CDR1 SNHLY and CDR2 FYNNEI. Trimming removed 7 bases at V and 0 bases at J, with 7 bases between. This CDR3 region has 14 residues. CDR3 protein: CASNRDSGANVLTF. In nucleotides, the CDR3 is TGTGCCAGCAACCGGGACTCTGGGGCCAACGTCCTGACTTTC.

The chain links TRBV6-1 to TRBJ2-2; D is perhaps TRBD2 (6 bases). V lost 9 bases to trimming and J lost 5 bases, with 19 bases between them. The CDR3 has 15 residues. CDR1 is MNHNS, CDR2 SASEGT, per germline. This chain's CDR3 is CASGVGGTVTGELFF. CDR3 DNA: TGTGCCAGTGGGGTTGGGGGGACGGTGACCGGGGAGCTGTTTTTT.

The chain has TRBV11-3 and TRBJ1-3, with D maybe TRBD1 (6 bases). This CDR3 contains 20 residues. CDR1 and CDR2 (germline): SGHNT, YENEEA. V was cut by 0 bases and J by 0 bases, with 21 bases left in between. The DNA of the CDR3 is TGTGCCAGCAGCTTAGATCAAGGGGGAAGCCACGGCAGCTCTGGAAACACCATATATTTT. This sequence encodes CASSLDQGGSHGSSGNTIYF.

The V gene is TRBV30, the J gene TRBJ1-2, with TRBD1 as a possible D gene (6 bases). V was cut by 2 bases and J by 4 bases, with 11 bases left in between. Germline CDR1 and CDR2: GTSNPN and SVGIG (reference sequence). The CDR3 totals 13 residues. CDR3 sequence (DNA): TGTGCCTGGAGTAACAGGGAGAGCTATGGCTACACCTTC. Amino acids: CAWSNRESYGYTF.

V gene TRBV7-8 combines with J gene TRBJ2-1; 12 bases align to TRBD2. V lost 6 bases to trimming and J lost 6 bases; unmatched junction nucleotides: 6. The CDR3 spans 15 residues. The germline V gene has CDR1 SGHVS and CDR2 FQNEAQ. CDR3 residues: CASRMTSGSLNEQFF. The CDR3 DNA reads as TGTGCCAGCAGAATGACTAGCGGGAGTCTCAATGAGCAGTTCTTC.

This chain uses TRBV13 with TRBJ2-1, with 11 bases matching TRBD2. Germline assignment: CDR1 PRHDT and CDR2 FYEKMQ (reference sequence). CDR3 length equals 18 residues. Unmatched junction bases numbered 7, after V lost 3 bases and J lost 0 bases. The CDR3 DNA follows: TGTGCCAGCAGCTTGGGACTAGCGGTGAAAAGCTCCTACAATGAGCAGTTCTTC. This codes for CASSLGLAVKSSYNEQFF.

The chain links TRBV18 to TRBJ2-1, with 9 bases matching TRBD1. This CDR3 has 16 amino acids. The junction had 7 bases not matched to a gene; V was cut back by 0 bases and J by 7 bases. Germline V gene lookup returns CDR1 KGHSH and CDR2 LQKENI. The CDR3, as DNA: TGTGCCAGCTCACCACCGGTGGGACAGGGCTCGAATGAGCAGTTCTTC. Translated, it gives CASSPPVGQGSNEQFF.

The V call is TRBV12-5, the J call TRBJ2-1, with 7 bases identical to TRBD1. This CDR3 is 15 amino acids long. V shed 3 bases and J 3 bases; nucleotides not matched to a gene: 5. CDR1 and CDR2 from the germline V gene are LGHNT and FRNRAP. The CDR3 region has the DNA TGTGCTAGTGGTTTCGTGGCAGGGGGCTACAATGAGCAGTTCTTC. Protein product: CASGFVAGGYNEQFF.

The genes are TRBV6-6 and TRBJ2-1; 7 positions agree with TRBD1. CDR1 is MNHNY, CDR2 SVGAGI, per germline (reference sequence). V shed 2 bases, J shed 8 bases, and the junction held 12 bases outside the gene matches. CDR3 size: 16 residues. The CDR3 here is CASSYPRQGQRDEQFF. The CDR3 region has the DNA TGTGCCAGCAGTTACCCCAGACAGGGTCAACGGGATGAGCAGTTCTTC.

The rearrangement links TRBV4-2 to TRBJ1-2; D possibly corresponds to TRBD1 (6 bases). The CDR3 contains 13 residues. Per germline, CDR1 LGHNA and CDR2 YNFKEQ. V was trimmed by 0 bases and J by 6 bases, leaving 8 bases between them. For the CDR3, the DNA is TGTGCCAGCAGCCAAGAGGCAGGGGATGGCTACACCTTC. Translating gives CASSQEAGDGYTF.

This chain connects TRBV19 to TRBJ1-2; a weak D match, TRBD1 (5 bases). The length of the CDR3 is 15 residues. V was shortened by 5 bases and J by 4 bases, with 17 bases between the two germline ends. Germline lookup yields CDR1 LNHDA and CDR2 SQIVND (reference sequence). The DNA of the CDR3 is TGTGCCAGTAGTCCCATTCGGGGGTCAGCCTATGGCTACACCTTC. Translated: CASSPIRGSAYGYTF.